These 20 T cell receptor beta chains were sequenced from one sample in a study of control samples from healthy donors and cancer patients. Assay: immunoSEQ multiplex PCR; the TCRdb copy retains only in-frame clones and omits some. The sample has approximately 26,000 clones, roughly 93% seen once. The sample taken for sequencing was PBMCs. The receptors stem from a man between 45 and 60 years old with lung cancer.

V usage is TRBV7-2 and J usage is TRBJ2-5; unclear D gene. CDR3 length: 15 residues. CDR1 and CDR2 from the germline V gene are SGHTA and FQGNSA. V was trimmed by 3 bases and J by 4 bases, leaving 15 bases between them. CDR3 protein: CASSFYGQEGETQYF. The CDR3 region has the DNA TGTGCCAGCAGCTTTTATGGTCAGGAAGGAGAGACCCAGTACTTC.

This chain's CDR3 is CASSWRLAGGHYNEQFF. The CDR3 DNA reads as TGTGCCAGCAGCTGGAGACTAGCGGGGGGGCACTACAATGAGCAGTTCTTC. The chain is built from TRBV5-6 and TRBJ2-1, with 14 bases that match TRBD2. This CDR3 comprises 17 residues. The J segment lost 3 bases and the V segment lost 3 bases, leaving 5 bases of the junction unmatched. CDR1 is SGHDT, CDR2 YYEEEE, per germline. Variable domain in full (rest from reference TRBV5-6 and TRBJ2-1): DAGVTQSPTHLIKTRGQQVTLRCSPKSGHDTVSWYQQALGQGPQFIFQYYEEEERQRGNFPDRFSGHQFPNYSSELNVNALLLGDSALYLCASSWRLAGGHYNEQFFGPGTRLTVL.

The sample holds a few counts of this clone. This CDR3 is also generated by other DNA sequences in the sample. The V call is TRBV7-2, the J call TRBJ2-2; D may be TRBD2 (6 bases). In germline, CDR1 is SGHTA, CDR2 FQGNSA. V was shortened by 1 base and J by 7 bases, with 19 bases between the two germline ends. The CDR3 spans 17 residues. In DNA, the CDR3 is TGTGCCAGCAGCTTAGTTTTAGTGGGGACTGGCGGCGGGGAGCTGTTTTTT. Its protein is CASSLVLVGTGGGELFF.

CDR3 sequence reads: CASSPGEGLRAPLHF. In DNA form, the CDR3 reads TGTGCCAGCTCACCAGGGGAGGGCTTACGGGCACCCCTCCACTTT. The chain links TRBV18 to TRBJ1-6; no firm D call. Germline loops: CDR1 KGHSH, CDR2 LQKENI. The V gene lost 2 bases and the J gene lost 11 bases, with 16 bases spanning the gap. The CDR3 is 15 residues long.

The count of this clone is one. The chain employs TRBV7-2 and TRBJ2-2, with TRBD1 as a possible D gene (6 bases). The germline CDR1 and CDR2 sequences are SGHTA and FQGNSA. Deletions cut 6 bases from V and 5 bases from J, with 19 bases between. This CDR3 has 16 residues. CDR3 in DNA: TGTGCCAGCAGGTTAAGTCCAGGGGACGATACCGGGGAGCTGTTTTTT. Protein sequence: CASRLSPGDDTGELFF.

The CDR3 coding sequence is TGTGCCAGCAGCTTAATCAATAACTATGGCTACACCTTC. This codes for CASSLINNYGYTF. The chain links TRBV11-2 to TRBJ1-2; D is uncertain. V dropped 2 bases and J dropped 1 base, with 5 bases sitting between them. The germline CDR1 and CDR2 sequences are SGHAT and FQNNGV. The CDR3 consists of 13 residues.

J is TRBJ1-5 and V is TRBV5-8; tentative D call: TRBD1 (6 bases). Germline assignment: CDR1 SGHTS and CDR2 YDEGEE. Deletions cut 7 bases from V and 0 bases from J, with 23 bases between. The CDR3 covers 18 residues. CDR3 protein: CASSDEGRGPYSNQPQHF. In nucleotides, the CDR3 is TGTGCCAGCTCGGACGAGGGCAGGGGCCCTTATAGCAATCAGCCCCAGCATTTT.

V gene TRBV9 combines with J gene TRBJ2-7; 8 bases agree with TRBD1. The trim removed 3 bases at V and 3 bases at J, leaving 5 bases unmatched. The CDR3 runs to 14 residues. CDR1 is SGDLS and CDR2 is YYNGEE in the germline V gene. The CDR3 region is CASSAGTGDYEQYF. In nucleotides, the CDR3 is TGTGCCAGCAGCGCCGGGACAGGAGACTACGAGCAGTACTTC.

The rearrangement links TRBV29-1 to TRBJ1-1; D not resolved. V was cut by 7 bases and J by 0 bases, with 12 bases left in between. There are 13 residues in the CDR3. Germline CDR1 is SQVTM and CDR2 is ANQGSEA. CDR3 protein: CSAKGQLNTEAFF. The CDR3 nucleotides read TGCAGCGCCAAAGGGCAGTTGAACACTGAAGCTTTCTTT. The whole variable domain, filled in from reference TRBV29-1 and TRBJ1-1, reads SAVISQKPSRDICQRGTSLTIQCQVDSQVTMMFWYRQQPGQSLTLIATANQGSEATYESGFVIDKFPISRPNLTFSTLTVSNMSPEDSSIYLCSAKGQLNTEAFFGQGTRLTVV.

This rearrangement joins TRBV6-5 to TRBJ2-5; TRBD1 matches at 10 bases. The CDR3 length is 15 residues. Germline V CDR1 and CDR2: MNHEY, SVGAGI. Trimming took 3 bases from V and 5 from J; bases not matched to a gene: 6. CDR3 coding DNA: TGTGCCAGCAGTTATGGACAGGGGGGTTTGGAGACCCAGTACTTC. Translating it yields CASSYGQGGLETQYF.

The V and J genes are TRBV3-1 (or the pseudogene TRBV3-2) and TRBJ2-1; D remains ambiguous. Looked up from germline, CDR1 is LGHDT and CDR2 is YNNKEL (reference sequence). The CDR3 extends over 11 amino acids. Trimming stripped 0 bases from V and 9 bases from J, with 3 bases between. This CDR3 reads CASSQDFEQFF. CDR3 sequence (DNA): TGTGCCAGCAGCCAAGACTTTGAGCAGTTCTTC.

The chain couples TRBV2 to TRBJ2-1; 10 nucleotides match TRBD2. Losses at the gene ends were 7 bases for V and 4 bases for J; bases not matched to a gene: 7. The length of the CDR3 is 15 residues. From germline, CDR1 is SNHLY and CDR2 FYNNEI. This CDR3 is CASINRTSGYNEQFF. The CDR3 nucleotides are TGTGCCAGCATCAACCGGACTAGCGGATACAATGAGCAGTTCTTC.

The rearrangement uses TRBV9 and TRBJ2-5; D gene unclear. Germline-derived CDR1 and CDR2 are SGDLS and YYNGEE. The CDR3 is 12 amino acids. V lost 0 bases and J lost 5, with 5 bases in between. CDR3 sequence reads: CASSVVEETQYF. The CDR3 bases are TGTGCCAGCAGCGTAGTCGAGGAGACCCAGTACTTC. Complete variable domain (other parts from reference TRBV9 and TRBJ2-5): DSGVTQTPKHLITATGQRVTLRCSPRSGDLSVYWYQQSLDQGLQFLIQYYNGEERAKGNILERFSAQQFPDLHSELNLSSLELGDSALYFCASSVVEETQYFGPGTRLLVL.

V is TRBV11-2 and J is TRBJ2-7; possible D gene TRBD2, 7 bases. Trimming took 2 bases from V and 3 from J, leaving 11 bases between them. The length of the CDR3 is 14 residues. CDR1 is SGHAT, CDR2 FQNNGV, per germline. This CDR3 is CASSLTGGLYEQYF. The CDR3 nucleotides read TGTGCCAGCAGCTTAACGGGGGGCCTCTACGAGCAGTACTTC.

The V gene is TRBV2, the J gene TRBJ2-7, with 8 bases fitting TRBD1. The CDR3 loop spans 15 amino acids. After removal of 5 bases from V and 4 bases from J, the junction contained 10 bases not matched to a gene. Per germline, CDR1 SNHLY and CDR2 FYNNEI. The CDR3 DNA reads TGTGCCAGCAGTTCAACCCGGACAGGGCGATACGAGCAGTACTTC. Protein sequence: CASSSTRTGRYEQYF. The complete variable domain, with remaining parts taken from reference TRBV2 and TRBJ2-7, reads EPEVTQTPSHQVTQMGQEVILRCVPISNHLYFYWYRQILGQKVEFLVSFYNNEISEKSEIFDDQFSVERPDGSNFTLKIRSTKLEDSAMYFCASSSTRTGRYEQYFGPGTRLTVT.

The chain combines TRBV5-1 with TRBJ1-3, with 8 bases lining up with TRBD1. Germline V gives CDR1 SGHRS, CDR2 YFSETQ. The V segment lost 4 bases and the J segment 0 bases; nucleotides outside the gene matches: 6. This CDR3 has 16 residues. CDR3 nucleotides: TGCGCCAGCAGCGCTGGACAGGGATTCTCTGGAAACACCATATATTTT. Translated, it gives CASSAGQGFSGNTIYF.

The CDR3 sequence is CASSPLGDKGFHEQYF. The CDR3, as DNA: TGTGCCAGCAGCCCTCTGGGGGACAAAGGGTTCCACGAGCAGTACTTC. The chain recombines TRBV11-1 with TRBJ2-7; tentatively, D is TRBD1 (6 bases). V dropped 5 bases and J dropped 5 bases, with 22 bases sitting between them. The CDR3 contains 16 residues. Germline values: CDR1 SGHAT, CDR2 FQDESV (reference sequence).

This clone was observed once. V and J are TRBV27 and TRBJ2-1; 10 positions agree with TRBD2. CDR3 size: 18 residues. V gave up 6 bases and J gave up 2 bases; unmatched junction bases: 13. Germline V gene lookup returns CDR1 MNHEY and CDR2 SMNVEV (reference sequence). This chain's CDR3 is CASSPLAGGHPPYNEQFF. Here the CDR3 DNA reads TGTGCCAGCAGCCCGTTAGCGGGGGGCCACCCTCCCTACAATGAGCAGTTCTTC.

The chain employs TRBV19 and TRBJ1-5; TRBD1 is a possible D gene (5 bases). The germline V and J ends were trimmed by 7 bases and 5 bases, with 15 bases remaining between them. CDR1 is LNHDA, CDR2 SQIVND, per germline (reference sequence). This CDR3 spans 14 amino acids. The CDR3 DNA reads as TGTGCCAGTACCCCGGGGACGAGGGATCAGCCCCAGCATTTT. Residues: CASTPGTRDQPQHF.

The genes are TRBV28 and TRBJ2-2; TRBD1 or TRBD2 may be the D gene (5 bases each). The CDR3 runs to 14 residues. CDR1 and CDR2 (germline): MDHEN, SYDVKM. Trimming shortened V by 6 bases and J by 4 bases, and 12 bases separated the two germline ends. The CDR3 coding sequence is TGTGCCAGCAGCCCTTGGGGGAGCACCGGGGAGCTGTTTTTT. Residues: CASSPWGSTGELFF.